Presented here are 7 T cell receptor beta chains from one specimen sequenced in a study of cytomegalovirus exposure and HLA in healthy donors. The primer mix had 60 Vbeta and 13 Jbeta primers. The data were produced by immunoSEQ multiplex PCR, yet TCRdb's version contains in-frame clones alone and is incomplete. The data hold 100,000 to 150,000 clones, with about 74% observed a single time. The sequencing sample was made of PBMCs. These receptors originate from a woman aged 45-59 years in good health and CMV-seropositive.

The chain is built from TRBV19 and TRBJ2-7; TRBD1 matches 9 bases. Germline values: CDR1 LNHDA, CDR2 SQIVND (reference sequence). With 5 bases clipped from V and 5 bases from J, the junction kept 1 base outside the gene matches. CDR3 length: 12 amino acids. CDR3 coding DNA: TGTGCCAGTAGTGGACAGGGGCACGAGCAGTACTTC. Residues: CASSGQGHEQYF.

CDR3 DNA sequence: TGTGCCAGCAGTTACGACTGGGACACAAAAGAGACCCAGTACTTC. As protein: CASSYDWDTKETQYF. The chain recombines TRBV6-5 with TRBJ2-5; possible D gene TRBD1, 6 bases. V was clipped by 2 bases and J by 3 bases, with 13 bases between them. CDR3 length: 15 residues. CDR1 and CDR2 from the germline V gene are MNHEY and SVGAGI.

This clone has just one count. This sequence joins TRBV9 and TRBJ2-1; 9 positions match TRBD1. CDR1 is SGDLS, CDR2 YYNGEE, per germline. The V segment lost 3 bases and the J segment 10 bases; nucleotides outside the gene matches: 5. CDR3 length: 13 amino acids. The CDR3 DNA sequence: TGTGCCAGCAGCGAGGGACAGGGATCCGAGCAGTTCTTC. Encoded protein: CASSEGQGSEQFF.

The chain has TRBV12-2 and TRBJ2-2; TRBD2 reflects the table's D call only, with no check against the DNA. TRBV12-2 is a recognized pseudogene. There are 16 residues in the CDR3. This CDR3 is CASRTLAGVFTGELFF. The CDR3 nucleotides read TGTGCAAGTCGCACACTAGCGGGGGTTTTCACCGGGGAGCTGTTTTTT.

The rearrangement uses TRBV6-6 and TRBJ1-1; the D gene is possibly TRBD1 (5 bases). The V and J ends lost 6 bases and 1 base respectively, with 12 bases between them. This CDR3 is 14 amino acids long. In germline, CDR1 is MNHNY, CDR2 SVGAGI (reference sequence). CDR3 sequence: CASRRQSQNTEAFF. CDR3 DNA sequence: TGTGCCAGCAGAAGACAGTCCCAGAACACTGAAGCTTTCTTT.

This clone appeared many times. V is TRBV7-2 and J is TRBJ1-2; 8 bases are shared with TRBD1. The CDR3 has 15 residues. Germline CDR1 SGHTA, CDR2 FQGNSA. The J segment lost 8 bases and the V segment lost 5 bases, leaving 13 bases of the junction unmatched. The CDR3 DNA reads as TGTGCCAGCAGCCGAAGACAGGGGCCTTCTATAGGCTACACCTTC. Translation gives CASSRRQGPSIGYTF.

The gene calls are TRBV10-3 and TRBJ1-5; D not certain. V was clipped by 0 bases and J by 4 bases, with 10 bases between them. This CDR3 is 15 amino acids long. Germline CDR1 reads ENHRY; CDR2 reads SYGVKD. The CDR3 spells CAISESISENQPQHF. CDR3 coding DNA: TGTGCCATCAGTGAGTCGATTAGCGAGAATCAGCCCCAGCATTTT.